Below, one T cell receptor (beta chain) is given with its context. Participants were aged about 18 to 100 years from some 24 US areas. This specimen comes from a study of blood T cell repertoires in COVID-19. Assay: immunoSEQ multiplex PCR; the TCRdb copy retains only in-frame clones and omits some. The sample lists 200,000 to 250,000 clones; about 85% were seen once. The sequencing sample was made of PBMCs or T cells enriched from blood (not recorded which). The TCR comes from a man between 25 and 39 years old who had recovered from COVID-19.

Written as DNA, the CDR3 is TGTGCCAGTACAGCCACCGTAGGCAGGGTGCGCACTGAAGCTTTCTTT. Translating gives CASTATVGRVRTEAFF. The gene calls are TRBV19 and TRBJ1-1; a weak D match, TRBD1 (5 bases). Germline loops: CDR1 LNHDA, CDR2 SQIVND (reference sequence). The V end was cut by 7 bases, the J end by 4 bases, with 22 bases between. This CDR3 spans 16 amino acids.